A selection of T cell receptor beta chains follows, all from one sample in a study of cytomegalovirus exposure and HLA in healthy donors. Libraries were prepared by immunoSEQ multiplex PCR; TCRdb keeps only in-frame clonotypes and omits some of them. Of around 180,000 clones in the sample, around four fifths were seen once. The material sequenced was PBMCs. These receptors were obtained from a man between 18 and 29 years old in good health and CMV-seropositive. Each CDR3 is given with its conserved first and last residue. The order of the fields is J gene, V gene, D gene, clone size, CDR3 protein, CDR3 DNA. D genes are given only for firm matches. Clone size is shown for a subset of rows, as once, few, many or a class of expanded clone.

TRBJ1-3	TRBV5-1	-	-	CASSFMYRVSLSGNTIYF	TGCGCCAGCAGCTTTATGTACAGGGTCTCCCTCTCTGGAAACACCATATATTTT
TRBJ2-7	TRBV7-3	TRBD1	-	CASSRLTGDEQYF	TGTGCCAGCAGCCGACTGACAGGGGACGAGCAGTACTTC
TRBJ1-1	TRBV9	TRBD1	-	CASSRGQGFENTEAFF	TGTGCCAGCAGCCGGGGACAGGGGTTTGAAAACACTGAAGCTTTCTTT
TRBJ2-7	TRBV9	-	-	CASSAQGGEQYF	TGTGCCAGCAGCGCTCAGGGGGGCGAGCAGTACTTC
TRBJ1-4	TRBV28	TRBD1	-	CASSFGQGGEKLFF	TGTGCCAGCAGTTTTGGGCAGGGGGGTGAAAAACTGTTTTTT
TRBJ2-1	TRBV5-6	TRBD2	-	CASSLEGTSGRPPHNEQFF	TGTGCCAGCAGCTTGGAGGGGACTAGCGGGAGGCCCCCCCACAATGAGCAGTTCTTC
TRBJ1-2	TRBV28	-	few	CASRYGQNPGYTF	TGTGCCAGCAGATACGGACAGAATCCTGGCTACACCTTC
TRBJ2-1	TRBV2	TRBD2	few	CASRLMLAGGYNEQFF	TGTGCCAGCAGATTAATGCTAGCGGGGGGATACAATGAGCAGTTCTTC
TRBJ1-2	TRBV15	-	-	CATSRDRGIAGYTF	TGTGCCACCAGCAGAGACAGGGGTATTGCTGGCTACACCTTC
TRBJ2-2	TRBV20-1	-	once	CSAPEAGELFF	TGCAGTGCTCCGGAGGCCGGGGAGCTGTTTTTT
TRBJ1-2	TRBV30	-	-	CAGRGVYGYTF	TGTGCCGGCCGGGGGGTCTATGGCTACACCTTC
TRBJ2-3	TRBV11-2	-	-	CASSPLVGLRADTQYF	TGTGCCAGCAGCCCCCTGGTGGGGCTCCGTGCAGATACGCAGTATTTT
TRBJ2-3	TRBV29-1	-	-	CSVRSQNPDTQYF	TGCAGCGTCCGTTCACAGAATCCAGATACGCAGTATTTT
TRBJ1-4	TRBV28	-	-	CASGYPDSTNEKLFF	TGTGCCAGCGGCTACCCCGACAGCACTAATGAAAAACTGTTTTTT
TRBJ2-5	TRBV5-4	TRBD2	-	CASSLGPGGAGGPGETQYF	TGTGCCAGCAGCTTGGGCCCCGGGGGAGCGGGAGGGCCGGGAGAGACCCAGTACTTC
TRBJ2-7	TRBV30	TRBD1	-	CACRQGATYEQYF	TGTGCCTGCCGACAGGGGGCGACCTACGAGCAGTACTTC
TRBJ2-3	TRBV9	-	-	CASSTGQGGPLDTQYF	TGTGCCAGCAGCACCGGACAGGGAGGGCCTTTGGATACGCAGTATTTT
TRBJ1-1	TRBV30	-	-	CAWSTVNTEAFF	TGTGCCTGGAGCACGGTGAACACTGAAGCTTTCTTT
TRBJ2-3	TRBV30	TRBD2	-	CACSNRGRSDTQYF	TGTGCCTGTTCGAACCGCGGGAGGTCAGATACGCAGTATTTT
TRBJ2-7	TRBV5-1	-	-	CASSPGRAGGSYEQYF	TGCGCCAGCAGCCCCGGAAGAGCGGGCGGATCCTACGAGCAGTACTTC
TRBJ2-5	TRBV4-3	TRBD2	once	CASSRGLAGEGGETQYF	TGCGCCAGCAGCCGAGGACTAGCGGGAGAGGGCGGAGAGACCCAGTACTTC
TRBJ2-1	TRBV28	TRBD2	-	CASSRGLAKYNEQFF	TGTGCCAGCAGCCGTGGACTAGCGAAGTACAATGAGCAGTTCTTC
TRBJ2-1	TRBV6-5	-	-	CASSYLAGEQFF	TGTGCCAGCAGTTACCTAGCCGGTGAGCAGTTCTTC
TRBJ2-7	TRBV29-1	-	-	CSAGGFTPYEQYF	TGCAGCGCCGGGGGATTCACGCCCTACGAGCAGTACTTC
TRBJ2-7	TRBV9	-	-	CASSQDTSFSYEQYF	TGTGCCAGCAGCCAGGATACTAGCTTTAGCTACGAGCAGTACTTC
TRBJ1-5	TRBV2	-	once	CASSATGSGRNQPQHF	TGTGCCAGCAGTGCCACAGGGTCCGGGCGCAATCAGCCCCAGCATTTT